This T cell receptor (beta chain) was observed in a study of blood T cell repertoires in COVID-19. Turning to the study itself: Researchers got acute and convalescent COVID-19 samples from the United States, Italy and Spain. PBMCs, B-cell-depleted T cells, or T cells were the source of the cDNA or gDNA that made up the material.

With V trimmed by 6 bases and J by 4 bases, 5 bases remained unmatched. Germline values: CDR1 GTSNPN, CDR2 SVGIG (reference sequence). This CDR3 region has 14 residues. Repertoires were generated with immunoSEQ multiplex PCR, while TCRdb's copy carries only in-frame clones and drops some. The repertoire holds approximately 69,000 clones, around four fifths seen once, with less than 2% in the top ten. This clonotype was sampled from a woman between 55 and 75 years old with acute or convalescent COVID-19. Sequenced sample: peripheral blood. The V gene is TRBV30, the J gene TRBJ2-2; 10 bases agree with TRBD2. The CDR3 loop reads CACRGLAFTGELFF. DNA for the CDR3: TGTGCCTGCAGGGGACTAGCGTTCACCGGGGAGCTGTTTTTT.